These 31 T cell receptor beta chains share one sample of origin, sequenced in a study of T-cell memory formation after mild COVID-19. Each CDR3 protein gets one entry after TCRdb re-called the 5' RACE reads with MiXCR. In the table there are hundreds of thousands of distinct CDR3 sequences, roughly 20% of which are singletons. Material: PBMCs or a T cell subset sorted from them (not recorded which). Receptor source: an adult woman who had mild COVID-19 (a few samples of this study predate the infection). Cell type and time point are not known.

V and J are TRBV20-1 and TRBJ2-3; TRBD2 matches 10 bases. In germline, CDR1 is DFQATT, CDR2 SNEGSKA (reference sequence). This CDR3 contains 16 residues. Germline trimming cut 1 base from V and 5 bases from J; bases unmatched to any gene: 9. The CDR3 spells CSARAPSGRERDTQYF. The CDR3 DNA reads as TGCAGTGCTAGAGCCCCAAGCGGGAGGGAACGAGATACGCAGTATTTT.

A single count supports this clonotype. This chain connects TRBV4-3 to TRBJ2-3; perhaps TRBD1 as D (6 bases). Trimming removed 0 bases from V and 0 bases from J, with 13 bases in between. This CDR3 has 17 amino acids. Germline CDR1 and CDR2: LGHNA and YSLEER. The CDR3: CASSQETDRSSTDTQYF. CDR3 sequence (DNA): TGCGCCAGCAGCCAAGAGACGGACAGATCTAGCACAGATACGCAGTATTTT.

This clonotype was seen a few times. V and J are TRBV27 and TRBJ1-6, with 7 bases aligning to TRBD1. The CDR3 is made up of 14 amino acids. V lost 6 bases and J lost 6; bases outside the gene matches: 5. Germline V gene data show CDR1 as MNHEY and CDR2 as SMNVEV (reference sequence). CDR3 nucleotides: TGTGCCAGCAGGCTACAGGGGACTAATTCACCCCTCCACTTT. This encodes CASRLQGTNSPLHF.

This clonotype appeared a few times. The genes are TRBV12-3 or TRBV12-4 and TRBJ1-1, with D maybe TRBD1 (5 bases). This CDR3 is 14 amino acids long. V shed 3 bases and J shed 1 base, with 9 bases lying between them. In DNA, the CDR3 is TGTGCCAGCAGTTTTACAGGCTGGAACACTGAAGCTTTCTTT. It specifies CASSFTGWNTEAFF.

This clonotype has only one observation. The V call is TRBV20-1, the J call TRBJ1-2; TRBD1 might be the D (6 bases). Between the trimmed V and J ends, which lost 4 bases and 7 bases, there was a span of 19 bases. This CDR3 comprises 14 residues. Germline-derived CDR1 and CDR2 are DFQATT and SNEGSKA (reference sequence). CDR3 bases: TGCAGTGCTAACACACAGGGAACGTTGGGTGGCTACACCTTC. Residues: CSANTQGTLGGYTF.

The gene calls are TRBV6-5 and TRBJ2-5, with TRBD1 matching 7 bases. The CDR3 consists of 15 residues. Germline V gives CDR1 MNHEY, CDR2 SVGAGI. Unmatched junction bases numbered 5, after V lost 2 bases and J lost 2 bases. This chain's CDR3 is CASSYTPGQQETQYF. In nucleotides, the CDR3 is TGTGCCAGCAGTTACACCCCGGGACAGCAAGAGACCCAGTACTTC.

This clonotype has just a few counts. V and J are TRBV12-3 or TRBV12-4 and TRBJ2-3; D remains ambiguous. Trimming shortened V by 5 bases and J by 0 bases, and 12 bases separated the two germline ends. The CDR3 is 15 amino acids. Here the CDR3 DNA reads TGTGCCAGCAGTCTCCGGACGGTTAGCACAGATACGCAGTATTTT. Its translation: CASSLRTVSTDTQYF.

In DNA, the CDR3 is TGTGCCAGCAGTGACGGACGGCCGGGACTAGCGGAAACCGTGACCTACGAGCAGTACTTC. It encodes CASSDGRPGLAETVTYEQYF. The chain recombines TRBV28 with TRBJ2-7; 11 nucleotides align to TRBD2. The CDR3 is made up of 20 amino acids. Trimming at V came to 5 bases and at J to 2 bases, leaving 20 bases not matched to a gene. Germline CDR1 is MDHEN and CDR2 is SYDVKM.

The chain links TRBV7-2 to TRBJ2-3, with 13 bases that match TRBD2. From germline, CDR1 is SGHTA and CDR2 FQGNSA. CDR3 length: 19 residues. The V and J ends lost 6 bases and 5 bases, in that order; junction bases with no gene match: 17. The CDR3 region is CASSSDGILAGGRRDTQYF. The CDR3 DNA sequence: TGTGCCAGCAGTTCCGACGGAATACTAGCGGGAGGGCGGAGAGATACGCAGTATTTT.

CDR3 loop: CASSLFGTTNSPLHF. DNA for the CDR3: TGCGCCAGCAGCTTATTCGGGACCACTAATTCACCCCTCCACTTT. The rearrangement joins TRBV5-1 to TRBJ1-6; possible D gene TRBD1, 5 bases. The germline V and J ends were trimmed by 2 bases and 6 bases, with 12 bases remaining between them. The CDR3 runs 15 residues. Germline-derived CDR1 and CDR2 are SGHRS and YFSETQ. The complete variable domain, with remaining parts taken from reference TRBV5-1 and TRBJ1-6, reads KAGVTQTPRYLIKTRGQQVTLSCSPISGHRSVSWYQQTPGQGLQFLFEYFSETQRNKGNFPGRFSGRQFSNSRSEMNVSTLELGDSALYLCASSLFGTTNSPLHFGNGTRLTVT.

In its sample, this clonotype was seen a few times. This sequence joins TRBV23-1 and TRBJ2-1; D is perhaps TRBD2 (5 bases). TRBV23-1 is filed as an ORF, its function uncertain. The CDR3 contains 18 residues. The germline V and J ends were trimmed by 7 bases and 0 bases, with 22 bases remaining between them. The CDR3 DNA follows: TGCGCCAGCACCCTCGAGGGCCAGGTACTTGGCTCCTACAATGAGCAGTTCTTC. It specifies CASTLEGQVLGSYNEQFF.

The CDR3 spells CASSLARGWGDEQYF. As DNA, the CDR3 is TGTGCCAGCAGCTTAGCGAGGGGTTGGGGAGACGAGCAGTACTTC. The chain has TRBV7-9 and TRBJ2-7; D is tentatively TRBD1 or TRBD2 (5 bases each). Per the germline V gene, CDR1 is SEHNR and CDR2 is FQNEAQ (reference sequence). The CDR3 loop spans 15 amino acids. V lost 0 bases to trimming and J lost 5 bases, with 14 bases between them.

The CDR3 protein is CASSGPGLAGAREETQYF. The CDR3 coding sequence is TGTGCCAGCAGCGGTCCGGGACTAGCGGGGGCCCGGGAAGAGACCCAGTACTTC. The rearrangement joins TRBV9 to TRBJ2-5, with TRBD2 matching over 14 bases. Per the germline V gene, CDR1 is SGDLS and CDR2 is YYNGEE. This CDR3 contains 18 residues. V shed 3 bases, J shed 3 bases, and the junction held 10 bases outside the gene matches.

V usage is TRBV5-5 and J usage is TRBJ2-3; D possibly uses TRBD1 or TRBD2 (6 bases each). The CDR3 contains 17 residues. V shed 0 bases and J shed 0 bases, with 14 bases lying between them. CDR1 and CDR2 from the germline V gene are SGHKS and YYEKEE (reference sequence). In nucleotides, the CDR3 is TGTGCCAGCAGCTTGGCCGGGGGCGGTTCTAGCACAGATACGCAGTATTTT. As protein: CASSLAGGGSSTDTQYF. The entire variable domain, with the rest obtained from reference TRBV5-5 and TRBJ2-3, is as follows: DAGVTQSPTHLIKTRGQQVTLRCSPISGHKSVSWYQQVLGQGPQFIFQYYEKEERGRGNFPDRFSARQFPNYSSELNVNALLLGDSALYLCASSLAGGGSSTDTQYFGPGTRLTVL.

The CDR3 region has the DNA TGTGCCAGCAGACCGCTCCGGGTAGCCAAAAACATTCAGTACTTC. This gives the protein CASRPLRVAKNIQYF. The chain joins TRBV6-5 to TRBJ2-4, with D unresolved. The germline gives CDR1 MNHEY, CDR2 SVGAGI. The germline V and J ends were trimmed by 6 bases and 0 bases, with 12 bases remaining between them. This CDR3 comprises 15 residues.

CDR3 sequence (DNA): TGCGCCAGCAGCCTGGGGACAACGGGCAGGGGTACTGAAGCTTTCTTT. It yields the protein CASSLGTTGRGTEAFF. V and J are TRBV5-1 and TRBJ1-1; perhaps TRBD1 as D (6 bases). CDR1 and CDR2 (germline): SGHRS, YFSETQ. Trimming removed 4 bases from V and 5 bases from J, with 21 bases in between. This CDR3 region has 16 residues.

This clonotype has a handful of counts. The chain uses TRBV20-1 and TRBJ2-7; D ambiguous. This CDR3 region has 13 residues. The germline gives CDR1 DFQATT, CDR2 SNEGSKA (reference sequence). Between the trimmed V and J ends, which lost 6 bases and 2 bases, there was a span of 14 bases. As DNA, the CDR3 is TGCAGTGCCAGGTTGGGTTCAGCCTACGAGCAGTACTTC. Amino acids: CSARLGSAYEQYF.

The genes are TRBV18 and TRBJ1-5; TRBD1 matches 9 bases. Germline-derived CDR1 and CDR2 are KGHSH and LQKENI. J was trimmed by 5 bases and V by 3 bases; bases with no gene match: 5. This CDR3 has 15 amino acids. DNA of the CDR3: TGTGCCAGCTCACCCGGGACAGGGAGCGATCAGCCCCAGCATTTT. Protein sequence: CASSPGTGSDQPQHF.

This rearrangement joins TRBV6-2 or TRBV6-3 to TRBJ2-3; 7 bases map to TRBD2. The germline V gene has CDR1 MNHEY and CDR2 SVGEGT. Trimming cost V 5 bases and J 2 bases; bases outside gene matches: 10. The CDR3 totals 16 residues. CDR3 amino acids: CASSASGATLTDTQYF. DNA of the CDR3: TGTGCCAGCAGTGCTAGCGGCGCTACCCTCACAGATACGCAGTATTTT.

The chain recombines TRBV29-1 with TRBJ2-2; the D is unclear. This CDR3 has 10 amino acids. Trimming took 5 bases from V and 6 from J, leaving 4 bases between them. Germline V gene sequence: CDR1 SQVTM, CDR2 ANQGSEA. CDR3 amino acids: CSVFAGELFF. Here the CDR3 DNA reads TGCAGCGTTTTCGCCGGGGAGCTGTTTTTT.

The V gene is TRBV12-3 or TRBV12-4, the J gene TRBJ1-4; D unclear. Trimming shortened V by 6 bases and J by 7 bases, and 12 bases separated the two germline ends. The CDR3 length is 13 residues. The CDR3, as DNA: TGTGCCAGCAGCCCCCACGCATTTGAAAAACTGTTTTTT. Amino acid sequence: CASSPHAFEKLFF.

This chain joins TRBV6-5 and TRBJ1-1, with D perhaps TRBD1 (5 bases). Germline CDR1 reads MNHEY; CDR2 reads SVGAGI. V lost 7 bases to trimming and J lost 4 bases, with 10 bases between them. The CDR3 is 12 amino acids. The DNA for the CDR3 is TGTGCCAGCAAATCGGGGGGCACTGAAGCTTTCTTT. Its translation is CASKSGGTEAFF.

This clonotype showed up just a few times. The chain recombines TRBV12-3 or TRBV12-4 with TRBJ1-5; D gene uncertain. This CDR3 is built from 15 residues. Trimming shortened V by 0 bases and J by 6 bases, and 12 bases separated the two germline ends. The CDR3 is CASSLAHRISQPQHF. The CDR3 bases are TGTGCCAGCAGTTTAGCTCATAGGATTTCTCAGCCCCAGCATTTT.

In its sample, this clonotype was seen a few times. This chain uses TRBV6-2 or TRBV6-3 with TRBJ2-2; the D gene could be TRBD1 or TRBD2 (6 bases each). This CDR3 spans 15 amino acids. Germline CDR1 is MNHEY and CDR2 is SVGEGT. V was cut by 8 bases and J by 4 bases, with 17 bases left in between. The CDR3 spells CASRAPGAPTGELFF. The CDR3 region has the DNA TGTGCCAGCCGAGCACCGGGGGCCCCCACCGGGGAGCTGTTTTTT.

This clonotype was recorded many times. V gene TRBV18 combines with J gene TRBJ2-1; D is unclear. The CDR3 consists of 15 residues. V was pared by 0 bases and J by 5 bases, with 11 bases between. Per germline, CDR1 KGHSH and CDR2 LQKENI. The CDR3 DNA follows: TGTGCCAGCTCACCACCGATTTCAGGCCACAATGAGCAGTTCTTC. Protein: CASSPPISGHNEQFF.

The chain uses TRBV6-5 and TRBJ1-5; no clear D. Trimming removed 8 bases from V and 0 bases from J, with 14 bases in between. The CDR3 covers 15 residues. Germline V CDR1 and CDR2: MNHEY, SVGAGI. The CDR3 is CASVPSMYSNQPQHF. Here the CDR3 DNA reads TGTGCCAGCGTCCCGTCGATGTATAGCAATCAGCCCCAGCATTTT.

This clonotype was recorded many times. The V call is TRBV4-3, the J call TRBJ2-3; tentatively, D is TRBD2 (6 bases). The CDR3 loop spans 16 amino acids. Germline V gives CDR1 LGHNA, CDR2 YSLEER. Trimming took off 1 base at V and 1 base at J, with 12 bases between the two ends. The CDR3 DNA is TGCGCCAGCAGCCAAGTTGCGGGATCGGGCACAGATACGCAGTATTTT. This encodes CASSQVAGSGTDTQYF.

This clonotype came up a few times. The chain combines TRBV19 with TRBJ1-1; 7 positions agree with TRBD1. CDR1 is LNHDA and CDR2 is SQIVND in the germline V gene (reference sequence). This CDR3 contains 14 residues. V was clipped by 4 bases and J by 1 base; unmatched bases: 3. CDR3 nucleotides: TGTGCCAGTAGTACCAGGGGGTCGAACACTGAAGCTTTCTTT. This encodes CASSTRGSNTEAFF.

Many counts were recorded for this clonotype. The chain links TRBV5-1 to TRBJ2-2, with D perhaps matching TRBD2 (7 bases). Germline lookup yields CDR1 SGHRS and CDR2 YFSETQ. CDR3 length: 16 residues. V lost 0 bases and J lost 5, with 14 bases in between. The CDR3 DNA reads TGCGCCAGCAGCTTGGTTGCGGGGGCGCCGACCGGGGAGCTGTTTTTT. This encodes CASSLVAGAPTGELFF.

J is TRBJ2-5 and V is TRBV6-6, with 9 positions matching TRBD2. This CDR3 contains 16 residues. Germline V CDR1 and CDR2: MNHNY, SVGAGI (reference sequence). J was trimmed by 4 bases and V by 2 bases; bases with no gene match: 8. The CDR3 sequence: CASSYEVAGAAETQYF. The CDR3 nucleotides read TGTGCCAGCAGTTACGAGGTAGCGGGAGCGGCAGAGACCCAGTACTTC.

The chain is built from TRBV7-2 and TRBJ2-7; 7 positions agree with TRBD2. Germline CDR1 SGHTA, CDR2 FQGNSA. Germline trimming cut 1 base from V and 5 bases from J; bases unmatched to any gene: 17. The CDR3 covers 18 residues. The CDR3 is CASSLGFGSVPRGDEQYF. CDR3 bases: TGTGCCAGCAGCTTAGGTTTTGGTAGCGTTCCTCGGGGGGACGAGCAGTACTTC.